This TCR beta chain stems from a study of T cell changes during pregnancy in multiple sclerosis. This table comes from immunoSEQ multiplex PCR, and its TCRdb copy is limited to in-frame clones, with some not included. Found here are 90,000 to 120,000 clones, almost 95% of them singletons; the top ten hold approximately 0.97%. This CDR3 comprises 14 residues. V was shortened by 3 bases and J by 8 bases, with 16 bases between the two germline ends. The germline CDR1 and CDR2 sequences are MNHNS and SASEGT. The sample consisted of peripheral blood, taken before pregnancy. The gene calls are TRBV6-1 and TRBJ1-2, with D possibly TRBD1 on 6 matching bases. The sequence was collected from a female donor with multiple sclerosis, enrolled in a pregnancy study. The CDR3 region is CASSDPGGARGYTF. Written as DNA, the CDR3 is TGTGCCAGCAGTGATCCGGGGGGCGCGAGGGGCTACACCTTC.